The T cell receptor beta chain under discussion was sequenced for a study of T cells in Graves' hyperthyroidism and ophthalmopathy (dated by TCRdb to between 2017 and 2020). Some background on the complete study: Peripheral blood was collected at initial diagnosis, before any treatment. After sampling, hyperthyroidism patients received methimazole starting at 30 mg daily, and ophthalmopathy patients received high-dose intravenous methylprednisolone. The approximately 97 discovery patients were randomly divided into training and test sets at a 7:3 ratio. Prospective prediction of ophthalmopathy was tested in an independent validation cohort of 18 to 20 hyperthyroidism patients and around 16 patients who later progressed to ophthalmopathy. The paper describes TCR Vbeta CDR3 sequencing of more than 120 peripheral blood samples, made up of roughly 40 ophthalmopathy patients, approximately 73 hyperthyroidism patients and about 17 progressor patients. To identify TCR V-J signatures that set the groups apart, the researchers used a discovery cohort of 95 to 100 patients, made up of approximately 43 with Graves' ophthalmopathy and approximately 57 with stable Graves' hyperthyroidism. In more than five Graves' hyperthyroidism patients, the study also compared T-cell repertoires from thyroid tissue with T-cell repertoires from blood. On the study overall, not on this receptor specifically: In validation, progression to ophthalmopathy was predicted by the model with 55% to 71% sensitivity and roughly 76% specificity, a median of about 6.8 months before onset. No statistical method was used to set the sample size in advance, and investigators knew the group allocation. A 13 V-J signature model separated ophthalmopathy from stable hyperthyroidism, with about 90% sensitivity and 81% to 83% specificity in cross-validation and 80%/75% in testing. Most expanded thyroid clonotypes (frequency above 0.001) were also detected in blood, suggesting blood repertoires may reflect thyroid immune responses.

This clonotype came up a few times. It has no known antigen specificity. No much larger clone is present one base from it, and per-base qualities are unavailable. CDR1 and CDR2 were assigned from the germline V gene as MNHNS and SASEGT. The CDR3, cysteine through phenylalanine, is 12 amino acids long. This entry keeps only the CDR3 DNA: 36 bases, framed from base 1. V drops 1 base and J drops 7 bases, leaving 7 bases in between. Graves' hyperthyroidism was defined as stable when no progression to ophthalmopathy occurred over 18 months of follow-up. Hyperthyroidism patients were newly diagnosed, had a disease duration of under 2 months, and were aged 18 to 65 years. Exclusion was applied to patients with uncontrolled infections, other autoimmune diseases, pregnancy or lactation. Diagnoses relied on clinical symptoms, serum thyroxine and TRAb, thyroid ultrasound and orbital computed tomography. PBMCs were isolated from about 9.1 ml of fresh peripheral blood by Ficoll-Paque density gradient centrifugation. Total RNA was extracted with Trizol reagent, and quality was checked on an Agilent 2100 Bioanalyzer.

Amplification of TCR beta CDR3 regions was carried out from RNA transcripts. The TCR CDR3 was subjected to a first round of RT-PCR using the HTBI primer set and the Qiagen OneStep RT-PCR kit. Libraries were constructed in a second round of multiplex PCR, after which size selection and purification were carried out. Libraries were sequenced paired-end with 100 bp reads on an Illumina HiSeq2000. In the paper's pipeline: SOAPnuke was used to process the raw data, with reads discarded if the reads contained adapters or uncalled bases, had a mean Phred below 15, or lacked an exact constant-primer or identifier match. High-quality paired reads were merged using COPE v1.2.5, and each unique nucleotide sequence was defined as a clonotype. MiTCR v1.1 was used to align clonotypes to the IMGT TRBV, TRBD and TRBJ reference segments. The analysis was restricted to V-J combinations with a frequency above 0.0001, which together covered about 99% of the repertoires. A TCS score was defined as the ratio between F50 (clonal expansion) and ExV (chaos), using BLOSUM62-based TCRdist between CDR3 peptides within each V-J. Welch's t-statistics and random forest reduced just over 500 V-J features to under 15, which were used in a naive Bayes classifier (R e1071). TCRdb itself trimmed the public reads at Q25 with fastp, ran MiXCR and retained productive beta chains. Every entry covers one CDR3 protein and lists the most common genes and DNA from its rows. TCRdb, not the authors, supplied the V and J calls. For this sample there are about 340,000 distinct CDR3 sequences; 15% to 20% appear just once. In total, the top ten clones hold roughly 49% of the sample.

The specimen sequenced was blood. The rearranged chain carries TRBV6-1 and TRBJ1-1; the D segment could be TRBD1, given 5 matching bases. This clonotype was sampled from a woman in her 50s with Graves' hyperthyroidism. In nucleotides, the sequence is TGTGCCAGCAGTGAAGGAGACAGTGAAGCTTTCTTT. Protein translation: CASSEGDSEAFF.